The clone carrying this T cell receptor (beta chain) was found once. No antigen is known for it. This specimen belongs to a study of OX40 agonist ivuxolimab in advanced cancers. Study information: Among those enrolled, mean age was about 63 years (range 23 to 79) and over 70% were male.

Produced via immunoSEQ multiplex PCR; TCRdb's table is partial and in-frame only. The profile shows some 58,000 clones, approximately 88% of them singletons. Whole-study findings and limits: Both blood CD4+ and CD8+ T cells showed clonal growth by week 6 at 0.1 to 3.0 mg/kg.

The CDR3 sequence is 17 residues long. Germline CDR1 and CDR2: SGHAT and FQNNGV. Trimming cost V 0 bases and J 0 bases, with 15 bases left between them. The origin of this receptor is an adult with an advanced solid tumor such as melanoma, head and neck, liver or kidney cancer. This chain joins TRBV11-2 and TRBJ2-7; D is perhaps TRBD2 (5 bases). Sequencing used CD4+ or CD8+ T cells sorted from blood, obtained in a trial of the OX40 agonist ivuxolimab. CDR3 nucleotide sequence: TGTGCCAGCAGCTTAGATAATGTCGTGGGGAGCTCCTACGAGCAGTACTTC. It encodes CASSLDNVVGSSYEQYF.